These 20 T cell receptor beta chains were sequenced from one sample in a study of PD-L1 blockade in urothelial cancer. Assay used: immunoSEQ multiplex PCR; TCRdb lists only in-frame clones, some missing. The sample yields tens of thousands of clones, roughly 87% seen once. This specimen consisted of PBMCs, obtained around atezolizumab (anti-PD-L1) treatment. The receptors shown here come from a woman in her 70s with urothelial cancer.

The chain carries TRBV2 and TRBJ1-4; 11 bases align to TRBD1. This CDR3 comprises 14 residues. In germline, CDR1 is SNHLY, CDR2 FYNNEI. V dropped 5 bases and J dropped 7; count of bases not matched to a gene: 3. This CDR3 reads CASSLDRGREKLFF. DNA for the CDR3: TGTGCCAGCAGTCTGGACAGGGGGCGTGAAAAACTGTTTTTT.

V gene TRBV2 combines with J gene TRBJ2-7, with TRBD2 matching 9 bases. J lost 2 bases, V lost 2 bases, and 7 bases had no gene match. Germline V CDR1 and CDR2: SNHLY, FYNNEI. This CDR3 has 16 amino acids. As DNA, the CDR3 is TGTGCCAGCAGTGAATTCCCCAGCGGGGGGACCTACGAGCAGTACTTC. Translation gives CASSEFPSGGTYEQYF.

The V call is TRBV15, the J call TRBJ1-1; 10 positions agree with TRBD1. The CDR3 extends over 17 amino acids. CDR1 LNHNV and CDR2 YYDKDF come from the germline V gene (reference sequence). Losses at the gene ends were 3 bases for V and 11 bases for J; bases not matched to a gene: 18. The CDR3 protein is CATSRYLGTGASVGAFF. The CDR3 DNA sequence: TGTGCCACCAGCAGGTATCTCGGGACAGGGGCTTCGGTGGGGGCTTTCTTT.

This clone has only one observation. The chain employs TRBV7-2 and TRBJ1-1; 7 bases map to TRBD1. CDR1 and CDR2 (germline): SGHTA, FQGNSA. V trimming: 5 bases; J trimming: 3 bases; junction bases outside the gene matches: 3. The CDR3 is 13 amino acids. This chain's CDR3 is CASSRGQYTEAFF. CDR3 nucleotides: TGTGCCAGCAGCCGGGGACAGTACACTGAAGCTTTCTTT.

V gene TRBV11-2 combines with J gene TRBJ1-3; D gene uncertain. The CDR3 loop spans 13 amino acids. Germline-derived CDR1 and CDR2 are SGHAT and FQNNGV. V was shortened by 5 bases and J by 0 bases, with 5 bases between the two germline ends. CDR3 sequence reads: CASSIFSGNTIYF. The DNA for the CDR3 is TGTGCCAGCAGCATCTTCTCTGGAAACACCATATATTTT.

Here the CDR3 DNA reads TGTGCCAGCAGCCCCCGGACTAGCGGGGGGGCCACGTACAATGAGCAGTTCTTC. It specifies CASSPRTSGGATYNEQFF. The chain employs TRBV4-2 and TRBJ2-1; 15 bases line up with TRBD2. The V segment lost 4 bases and the J segment 4 bases; nucleotides outside the gene matches: 8. Germline V gene lookup returns CDR1 LGHNA and CDR2 YNFKEQ. The CDR3 totals 18 residues.

This clone was counted between two and nine times. This chain uses TRBV5-4 with TRBJ1-1, with no clear D. Per the germline V gene, CDR1 is SGHNT and CDR2 is YYREEE (reference sequence). The CDR3 consists of 13 residues. The V and J ends lost 2 bases and 2 bases respectively, with 7 bases between them. CDR3: CASSFPGNTEAFF. In DNA, the CDR3 is TGTGCCAGCAGCTTCCCAGGTAACACTGAAGCTTTCTTT.

The gene calls are TRBV7-8 and TRBJ1-5; D is uncertain. CDR3 size: 16 residues. V was pared by 7 bases and J by 0 bases, with 16 bases between. The germline CDR1 and CDR2 sequences are SGHVS and FQNEAQ. The CDR3 sequence: CASTPGSLVSNQPQHF. The CDR3 DNA reads TGTGCCAGCACCCCGGGGAGTCTTGTTAGCAATCAGCCCCAGCATTTT.

This chain joins TRBV10-1 and TRBJ1-1, with 7 bases identical to TRBD1. Per the germline V gene, CDR1 is WNHNN and CDR2 is SYGVQD (reference sequence). V gave up 2 bases and J gave up 4 bases; unmatched junction bases: 4. The CDR3 has 14 amino acids. This CDR3 is CASSEHQGGTEAFF. As DNA, the CDR3 is TGCGCCAGCAGTGAGCATCAGGGGGGCACTGAAGCTTTCTTT.

This clone was counted once. The chain joins TRBV5-4 to TRBJ2-3; D is unresolved. The CDR3 runs 16 residues. Germline assignment: CDR1 SGHNT and CDR2 YYREEE (reference sequence). Trimming pared 0 bases from V and 2 bases from J, leaving 13 bases between. The CDR3 DNA reads as TGTGCCAGCAGCTTGGACCAAGCGCCAATCACAGATACGCAGTATTTT. Protein: CASSLDQAPITDTQYF.

The chain couples TRBV5-1 to TRBJ1-1; TRBD1 matches 8 bases. The V gene's germline CDR1 is SGHRS and CDR2 YFSETQ. This CDR3 contains 16 residues. The ends lost 4 bases at V and 1 base at J; junction bases unmatched: 9. The CDR3 region is CASSSDRGLPNTEAFF. The CDR3, as DNA: TGCGCCAGCAGCAGTGACAGGGGTTTGCCGAACACTGAAGCTTTCTTT.

The chain uses TRBV9 and TRBJ1-4; 8 bases are a match to TRBD1. Germline V gene lookup returns CDR1 SGDLS and CDR2 YYNGEE. With 4 bases clipped from V and 0 bases from J, the junction kept 11 bases outside the gene matches. This CDR3 contains 18 residues. The DNA of the CDR3 is TGTGCCAGCAGCCTCTATCCGGACAGGGACACAACTAATGAAAAACTGTTTTTT. Its translation: CASSLYPDRDTTNEKLFF.

The genes are TRBV10-3 and TRBJ1-2, with 9 bases aligning to TRBD1. This CDR3 contains 14 residues. Looked up from germline, CDR1 is ENHRY and CDR2 is SYGVKD. With V trimmed by 4 bases and J by 5 bases, 5 bases remained unmatched. CDR3 sequence: CAISGGQGTYGYTF. The CDR3 region has the DNA TGTGCCATCAGTGGGGGACAGGGAACGTATGGCTACACCTTC.

The J gene is TRBJ2-3, the V gene TRBV6-4; 7 bases map to TRBD2. The length of the CDR3 is 16 residues. CDR1 and CDR2 from the germline V gene are MRHNA and SNTAGT. V lost 6 bases to trimming and J lost 6 bases; unmatched junction nucleotides: 15. The CDR3 DNA sequence: TGTGCCAGCAGGCACGCGCGGACTAGTTTGTGCGATACGCAGTATTTT. Encoded protein: CASRHARTSLCDTQYF.

The chain recombines TRBV28 with TRBJ1-5, with TRBD1 matching over 10 bases. The junction had 7 bases not matched to a gene; V was cut back by 5 bases and J by 3 bases. The CDR3 contains 16 residues. Germline V lookup: CDR1 MDHEN, CDR2 SYDVKM. In DNA form, the CDR3 reads TGTGCCAGCAGTGCCGGGACAGGGGCCAACAATCAGCCCCAGCATTTT. Its translation: CASSAGTGANNQPQHF. Supplemented by reference TRBV28 and TRBJ1-5, the full variable domain reads DVKVTQSSRYLVKRTGEKVFLECVQDMDHENMFWYRQDPGLGLRLIYFSYDVKMKEKGDIPEGYSVSREKKERFSLILESASTNQTSMYLCASSAGTGANNQPQHFGDGTRLSIL.

The gene calls are TRBV27 and TRBJ2-5, with D perhaps matching TRBD2 (6 bases). The ends were cut back, 5 bases at V and 0 bases at J, with 19 bases in the middle. The CDR3 is 17 residues long. Germline loops: CDR1 MNHEY, CDR2 SMNVEV (reference sequence). CDR3 region: CASSRRGRRNHQETQYF. The DNA for the CDR3 is TGTGCCAGCAGTAGGCGGGGCAGGAGGAACCACCAAGAGACCCAGTACTTC.

This clone was counted between two and nine times. The chain uses TRBV2 and TRBJ2-7; 7 bases align to TRBD1. After removal of 8 bases from V and 6 bases from J, the junction contained 7 bases not matched to a gene. In germline, CDR1 is SNHLY, CDR2 FYNNEI. The CDR3 is 12 residues long. Written as DNA, the CDR3 is TGTGCCAGCTGGCGACAGGGCTTCGAGCAGTACTTC. Protein: CASWRQGFEQYF.

The rearrangement joins TRBV27 to TRBJ2-3; D gene unclear. Trimming took 5 bases from V and 2 from J, leaving 8 bases between them. This CDR3 has 13 residues. The V gene's germline CDR1 is MNHEY and CDR2 SMNVEV (reference sequence). CDR3 amino acids: CASSPLNTDTQYF. The CDR3 DNA is TGTGCCAGCAGTCCACTTAACACAGATACGCAGTATTTT.

The rearrangement uses TRBV28 and TRBJ2-2, with D maybe TRBD1 (7 bases). Looked up from germline, CDR1 is MDHEN and CDR2 is SYDVKM. This CDR3 spans 19 amino acids. The V end lost 4 bases, the J end lost 0 bases, and 21 bases lay between the germline ends. The CDR3 sequence: CASSSSQGGGVANTGELFF. CDR3 nucleotides: TGTGCCAGCAGTTCCAGCCAGGGGGGCGGGGTCGCGAACACCGGGGAGCTGTTTTTT.

The genes are TRBV6-1 and TRBJ1-4; 9 nucleotides agree with TRBD1. V trimming: 1 base; J trimming: 4 bases; junction bases outside the gene matches: 4. Germline CDR1 is MNHNS and CDR2 is SASEGT. The CDR3 length is 16 residues. DNA of the CDR3: TGTGCCAGCAGTGAAGGTGGGGGACAGGGTAATGAAAAACTGTTTTTT. This sequence encodes CASSEGGGQGNEKLFF.